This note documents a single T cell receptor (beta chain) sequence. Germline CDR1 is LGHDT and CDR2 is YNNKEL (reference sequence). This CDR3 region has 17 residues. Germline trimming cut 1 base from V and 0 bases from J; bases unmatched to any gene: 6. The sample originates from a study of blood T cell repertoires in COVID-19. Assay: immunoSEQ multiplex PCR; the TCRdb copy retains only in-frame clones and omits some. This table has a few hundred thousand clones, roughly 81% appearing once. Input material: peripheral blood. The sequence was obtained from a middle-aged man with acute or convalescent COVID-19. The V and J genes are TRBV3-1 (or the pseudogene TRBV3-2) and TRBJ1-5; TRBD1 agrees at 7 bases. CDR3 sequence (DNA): TGTGCCAGCAGCCAAGCAACCCCAGGGGGTAGCAATCAGCCCCAGCATTTT. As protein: CASSQATPGGSNQPQHF.